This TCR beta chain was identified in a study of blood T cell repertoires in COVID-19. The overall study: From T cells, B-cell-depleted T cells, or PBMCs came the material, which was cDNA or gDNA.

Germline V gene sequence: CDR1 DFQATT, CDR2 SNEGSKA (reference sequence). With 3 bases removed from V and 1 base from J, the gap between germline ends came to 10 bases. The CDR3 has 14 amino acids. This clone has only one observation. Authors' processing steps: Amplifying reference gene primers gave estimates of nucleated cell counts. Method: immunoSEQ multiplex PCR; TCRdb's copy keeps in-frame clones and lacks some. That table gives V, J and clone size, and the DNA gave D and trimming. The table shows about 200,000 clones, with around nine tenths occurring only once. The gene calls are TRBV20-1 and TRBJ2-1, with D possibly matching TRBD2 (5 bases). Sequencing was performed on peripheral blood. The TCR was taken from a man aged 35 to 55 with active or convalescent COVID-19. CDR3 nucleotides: TGCAGTGCTAGTACGGGGAGTTCCTACAATGAGCAGTTCTTC. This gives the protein CSASTGSSYNEQFF.